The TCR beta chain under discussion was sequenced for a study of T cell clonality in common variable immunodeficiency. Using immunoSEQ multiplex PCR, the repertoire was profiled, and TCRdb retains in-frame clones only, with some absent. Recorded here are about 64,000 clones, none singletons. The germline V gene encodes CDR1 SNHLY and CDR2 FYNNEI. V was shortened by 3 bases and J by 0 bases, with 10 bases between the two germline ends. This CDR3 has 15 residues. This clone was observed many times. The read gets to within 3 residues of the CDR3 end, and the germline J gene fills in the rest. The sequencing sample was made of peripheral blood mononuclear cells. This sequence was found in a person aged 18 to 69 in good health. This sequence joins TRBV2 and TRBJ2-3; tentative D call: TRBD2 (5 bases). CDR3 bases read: TGTGCCAGCAGTGAGACTACCTTGAGCACAGATACG. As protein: CASSETTLSTDT. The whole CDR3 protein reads CASSETTLSTDTQYF.